Listed here are 16 T cell receptor beta chains from one sample, sequenced in a study of neoadjuvant nivolumab and ipilimumab in lung cancer. Measured with immunoSEQ multiplex PCR; TCRdb has only the in-frame clones, and not every one. The sample lists about 29,000 clones, around 76% occurring once. The source was tumor tissue, collected after neoadjuvant nivolumab, alone or with ipilimumab, at or shortly before surgery. The receptors were sampled from an adult with non-small cell lung cancer.

V usage is TRBV15 and J usage is TRBJ2-3; tentatively, D is TRBD1 (6 bases). Germline V gives CDR1 LNHNV, CDR2 YYDKDF (reference sequence). This CDR3 is 16 amino acids long. V dropped 0 bases and J dropped 2 bases, with 12 bases sitting between them. The CDR3 region is CATSRDRGTTTDTQYF. In nucleotides, the CDR3 is TGTGCCACCAGCAGAGATAGGGGGACGACCACAGATACGCAGTATTTT.

The gene calls are TRBV18 and TRBJ2-3; 15 nucleotides align to TRBD2. J lost 6 bases, V lost 3 bases, and 1 base had no gene match. The V gene's germline CDR1 is KGHSH and CDR2 LQKENI. This CDR3 region has 15 residues. The CDR3 sequence: CASSPGLAGGDTQYF. CDR3 nucleotides: TGTGCCAGCTCACCGGGACTAGCGGGGGGCGATACGCAGTATTTT.

By sample share, this clone is medium-sized (0.01 to 0.1%). CDR3 DNA: TGTGCCAGCAGACTCGGACAGGTGACCTACGAGCAGTACTTC. This codes for CASRLGQVTYEQYF. The chain combines TRBV6-6 with TRBJ2-7, with 7 nucleotides matching TRBD1. With V trimmed by 6 bases and J by 2 bases, 7 bases remained unmatched. Germline V CDR1 and CDR2: MNHNY, SVGAGI (reference sequence). The CDR3 loop spans 14 amino acids.

In DNA, the CDR3 is TGTGCCAGCAGCTTAAGGAAACCGAGGAAAGGGTGGAGTTCCTACAATGAGCAGTTCTTC. It yields the protein CASSLRKPRKGWSSYNEQFF. The chain couples TRBV11-3 to TRBJ2-1; D not certain. The CDR3 runs to 20 residues. CDR1 and CDR2 from the germline V gene are SGHNT and YENEEA. V gave up 2 bases and J gave up 1 base, with 24 bases separating them.

CDR3 nucleotide sequence: TGTGCCAGCAGCTTAGGGATAGCTTCGAACACCGGGGAGCTGTTTTTT. This translates into CASSLGIASNTGELFF. The chain joins TRBV7-2 to TRBJ2-2; D unclear. This CDR3 contains 16 residues. CDR1 and CDR2 (germline): SGHTA, FQGNSA. V was shortened by 1 base and J by 0 bases, with 9 bases between the two germline ends.

The rearrangement uses TRBV11-1 and TRBJ2-7; no clear D gene. Germline CDR1 SGHAT, CDR2 FQDESV (reference sequence). V was clipped by 4 bases and J by 5 bases, with 12 bases between them. The CDR3 is made up of 13 amino acids. This chain's CDR3 is CASSYSPGHEQYF. For the CDR3, the DNA is TGTGCCAGCAGCTATTCCCCCGGGCACGAGCAGTACTTC.

This sequence joins TRBV5-4 and TRBJ2-2, with a tentative D call TRBD1 (5 bases). This CDR3 region has 14 residues. Germline CDR1 and CDR2: SGHNT and YYREEE (reference sequence). Between the trimmed V and J ends, which lost 1 base and 5 bases, there was a span of 9 bases. As DNA, the CDR3 is TGTGCCAGCAGCTTGTCCAGACAGACCGGGGAGCTGTTTTTT. Amino acids: CASSLSRQTGELFF.

The gene calls are TRBV7-9 and TRBJ1-1; D not resolved. V was shortened by 4 bases and J by 4 bases, with 7 bases between the two germline ends. The CDR3 is 12 amino acids. Germline V gives CDR1 SEHNR, CDR2 FQNEAQ (reference sequence). The CDR3 coding sequence is TGTGCCAGCAGCTCTCTGGGCACTGAAGCTTTCTTT. Encoded protein: CASSSLGTEAFF.

The chain recombines TRBV20-1 with TRBJ2-1, with TRBD2 as a possible D gene (5 bases). Trimming removed 0 bases at V and 15 bases at J, with 12 bases between. Germline assignment: CDR1 DFQATT and CDR2 SNEGSKA (reference sequence). The CDR3 extends over 11 amino acids. CDR3 loop: CSARDSGVVFF. The CDR3 DNA sequence: TGCAGTGCTAGAGATTCCGGGGTGGTGTTCTTC.

This chain connects TRBV5-6 to TRBJ2-3; D might be TRBD1 or TRBD2, each matching 8 bases. This CDR3 region has 17 residues. Looked up from germline, CDR1 is SGHDT and CDR2 is YYEEEE. Trimming cost V 4 bases and J 1 base, with 19 bases left between them. Here the CDR3 reads CASSRTGFSGGTDTQYF. In DNA, the CDR3 is TGTGCCAGCAGCCGGACAGGGTTTAGCGGGGGCACAGATACGCAGTATTTT.

The rearrangement links TRBV5-5 to TRBJ2-1; TRBD2 matches at 14 bases. The CDR3 is 14 amino acids. Germline V gives CDR1 SGHKS, CDR2 YYEKEE (reference sequence). V shed 4 bases, J shed 12 bases, and the junction held 6 bases outside the gene matches. The CDR3 protein is CASSRTSGGPVQFF. The DNA for the CDR3 is TGTGCCAGCAGCCGGACTAGCGGGGGGCCCGTGCAGTTCTTC.

The J gene is TRBJ2-5, the V gene TRBV5-1, with 7 bases that match TRBD1. Germline CDR1 is SGHRS and CDR2 is YFSETQ. The CDR3 runs 14 residues. V shed 3 bases and J 3 bases; nucleotides not matched to a gene: 5. In nucleotides, the CDR3 is TGCGCCAGCAGCTCGACAGGGTGGGAAGAGACCCAGTACTTC. This codes for CASSSTGWEETQYF.

This sequence joins TRBV2 and TRBJ2-1, with TRBD1 matching 7 bases. After removal of 6 bases from V and 4 bases from J, the junction contained 3 bases not matched to a gene. Germline V gene data show CDR1 as SNHLY and CDR2 as FYNNEI. This CDR3 is built from 13 residues. CDR3 loop: CASSVQGYNEQFF. CDR3 nucleotide sequence: TGTGCCAGCAGCGTACAGGGGTACAATGAGCAGTTCTTC.

The CDR3 nucleotides are TGCGCCAGCAGCCCAGCCTCGGGGTCACCCCTCCACTTT. This translates into CASSPASGSPLHF. V usage is TRBV4-1 and J usage is TRBJ1-6; no clear D. Trimming left V 4 bases short and J 10 bases short, with 11 bases between. Germline CDR1 and CDR2: MGHRA and YSYEKL. The CDR3 contains 13 residues.

This chain connects TRBV7-8 to TRBJ1-1, with 7 nucleotides matching TRBD1. With 5 bases clipped from V and 2 bases from J, the junction kept 8 bases outside the gene matches. The CDR3 is 15 amino acids. From germline, CDR1 is SGHVS and CDR2 FQNEAQ. The CDR3 protein is CASSPWDRPNTEAFF. The CDR3 DNA follows: TGTGCCAGCAGCCCCTGGGACAGACCAAACACTGAAGCTTTCTTT.

The chain couples TRBV7-8 to TRBJ1-3; D is uncertain. The CDR3 totals 13 residues. The germline V and J ends were trimmed by 2 bases and 10 bases, with 12 bases remaining between them. The germline V gene encodes CDR1 SGHVS and CDR2 FQNEAQ. CDR3 amino acids: CASSLNREGTIYF. Here the CDR3 DNA reads TGTGCCAGCAGCTTAAACCGGGAAGGAACCATATATTTT.